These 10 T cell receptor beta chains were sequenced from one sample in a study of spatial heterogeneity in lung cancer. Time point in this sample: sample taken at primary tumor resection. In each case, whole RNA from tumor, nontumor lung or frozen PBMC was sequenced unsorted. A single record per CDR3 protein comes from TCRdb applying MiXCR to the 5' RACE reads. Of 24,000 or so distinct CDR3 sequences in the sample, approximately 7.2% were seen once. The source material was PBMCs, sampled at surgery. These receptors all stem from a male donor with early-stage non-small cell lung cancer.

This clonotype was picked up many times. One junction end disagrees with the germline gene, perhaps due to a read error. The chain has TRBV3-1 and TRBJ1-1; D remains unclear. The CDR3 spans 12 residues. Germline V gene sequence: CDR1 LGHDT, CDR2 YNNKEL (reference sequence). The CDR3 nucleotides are TGTGCCAGCAGCAAAGACCCGCATGAAGCTTTCTTT. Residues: CASSKDPHEAFF.

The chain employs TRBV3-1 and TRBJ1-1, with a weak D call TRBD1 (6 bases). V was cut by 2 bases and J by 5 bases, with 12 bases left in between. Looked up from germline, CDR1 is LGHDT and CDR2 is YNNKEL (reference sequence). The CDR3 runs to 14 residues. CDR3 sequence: CASSQYREGTEAFF. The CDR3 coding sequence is TGTGCCAGCAGCCAATACAGGGAGGGGACTGAAGCTTTCTTT.

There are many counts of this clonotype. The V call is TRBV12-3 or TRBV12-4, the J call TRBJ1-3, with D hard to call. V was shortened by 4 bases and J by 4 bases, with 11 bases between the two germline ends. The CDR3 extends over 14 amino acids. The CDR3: CASSYMVLGNTIYF. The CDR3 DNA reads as TGTGCCAGCAGTTACATGGTCCTGGGAAACACCATATATTTT.

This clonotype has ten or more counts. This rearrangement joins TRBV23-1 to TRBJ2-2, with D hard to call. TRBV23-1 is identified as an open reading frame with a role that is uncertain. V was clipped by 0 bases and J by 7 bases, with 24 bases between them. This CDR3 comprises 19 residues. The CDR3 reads CASSQSDHSSQYGNGELFF. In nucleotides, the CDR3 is TGCGCCAGCAGTCAATCGGACCATTCCTCCCAGTACGGAAACGGGGAGCTGTTTTTT.

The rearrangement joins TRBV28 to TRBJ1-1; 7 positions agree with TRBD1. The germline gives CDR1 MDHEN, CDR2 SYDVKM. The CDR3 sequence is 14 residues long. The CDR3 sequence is CTTGLTGHLTEAFF. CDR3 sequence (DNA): TGTACCACGGGCCTGACAGGGCATCTAACTGAAGCTTTCTTT.

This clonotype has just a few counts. In DNA form, the CDR3 reads TGTGCCTGGGGGGACAGGGCGGCTTTCTTT. Its protein product is CAWGDRAAFF. This chain connects TRBV30 to TRBJ1-1; 9 positions agree with TRBD1. This CDR3 region has 10 residues. After removal of 5 bases from V and 11 bases from J, the junction contained 3 bases not matched to a gene. The germline V gene has CDR1 GTSNPN and CDR2 SVGIG (reference sequence).

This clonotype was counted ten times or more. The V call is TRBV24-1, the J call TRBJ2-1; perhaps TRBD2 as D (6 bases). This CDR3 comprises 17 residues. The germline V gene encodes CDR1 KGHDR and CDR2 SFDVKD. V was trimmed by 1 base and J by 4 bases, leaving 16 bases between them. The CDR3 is CATSDFRRRVGYNEQFF. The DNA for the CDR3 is TGTGCCACCAGTGATTTTCGGCGGAGGGTGGGATACAATGAGCAGTTCTTC.

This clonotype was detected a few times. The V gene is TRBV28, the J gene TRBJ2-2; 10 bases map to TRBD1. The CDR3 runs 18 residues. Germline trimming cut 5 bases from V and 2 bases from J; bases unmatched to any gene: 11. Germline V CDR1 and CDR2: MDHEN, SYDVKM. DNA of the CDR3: TGTGCCAGCAGTCCCTATCCGGGACAGGGGACAAACACCGGGGAGCTGTTTTTT. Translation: CASSPYPGQGTNTGELFF.

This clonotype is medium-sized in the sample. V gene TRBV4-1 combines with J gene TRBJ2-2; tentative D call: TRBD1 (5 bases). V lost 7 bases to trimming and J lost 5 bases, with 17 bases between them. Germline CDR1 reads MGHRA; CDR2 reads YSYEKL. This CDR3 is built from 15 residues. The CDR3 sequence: CASMQGPGHTGELFF. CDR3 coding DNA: TGCGCCAGCATGCAGGGCCCCGGCCATACCGGGGAGCTGTTTTTT.

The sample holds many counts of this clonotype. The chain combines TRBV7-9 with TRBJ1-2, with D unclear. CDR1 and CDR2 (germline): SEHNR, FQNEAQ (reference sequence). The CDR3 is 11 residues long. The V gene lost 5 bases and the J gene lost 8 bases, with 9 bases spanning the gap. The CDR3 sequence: CASSLIGGYTF. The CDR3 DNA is TGTGCCAGCAGCCTGATTGGGGGCTACACCTTC.